Only a few counts were recorded for the clone carrying this T cell receptor (beta chain). No antigen is known for it. This specimen comes from a study of blood T cells in healthy people across ages. Study-level information: T cells yielded about one barcoded beta molecule per two cells through template switching.

Study conclusions and caveats: Samples with more naive T cells showed higher observed beta diversity.

A sample-barcoded 5' primer and a J-beta primer mix were used in a second PCR of about 7 to 11 cycles. TCRdb used MiXCR to reprocess the 5' RACE reads, holding one entry per CDR3 protein. The table shows around 1,500,000 distinct CDR3 sequences, with 40% to 50% occurring only once. The donors, all healthy, were Caucasians living in Russia, aged roughly 6 to 100. The receptor was derived from a young woman in good health. Material: blood.

CDR3: CASSRHQGPNTEAFF. CDR3 nucleotide sequence: TGTGCCAGCAGCAGACACCAGGGGCCGAACACTGAAGCTTTCTTT. This sequence joins TRBV6-5 and TRBJ1-1; possible D gene TRBD1, 6 bases. The CDR3 is made up of 15 amino acids. Germline CDR1 MNHEY, CDR2 SVGAGI. The V end lost 6 bases, the J end lost 1 base, and 15 bases lay between the germline ends.